The TCR beta chain described here comes from a study of blood T cell repertoires in COVID-19. Study-wide context: Material from acute and convalescent COVID-19 was sourced from the United States, Italy and Spain. The cDNA or gDNA used as material had been derived from T cells, B-cell-depleted T cells, or PBMCs.

The CDR3 is 16 amino acids. The V end was cut by 6 bases, the J end by 6 bases, with 18 bases between. Germline-derived CDR1 and CDR2 are MNHEY and SMNVEV (reference sequence). Per the original methods: Nucleated cell number was recorded as an estimate derived from reference gene primer amplification. Generated by immunoSEQ multiplex PCR, the TCRdb table keeps only in-frame clones and is missing some. Clonal size and the V and J genes are those of that table, whereas D and trimming came from the DNA. The sample holds roughly 34,000 clones; more than 70% are singletons and the top ten take roughly 14%.

This chain connects TRBV27 to TRBJ1-6, with D perhaps matching TRBD1 (5 bases). Source material: peripheral blood. The clonotype originates from a man older than 75 with active or convalescent COVID-19. The CDR3 sequence: CASSPLQGLVNSPLHF. Here the CDR3 DNA reads TGTGCCAGCAGCCCTCTTCAGGGACTGGTTAATTCACCCCTCCACTTT.